This is a list of T cell receptor beta chains from one sample in a study of cytomegalovirus exposure and HLA in healthy donors. The protocol was immunoSEQ multiplex PCR, while the TCRdb copy is restricted to in-frame clones and leaves out a portion. The repertoire holds roughly 230,000 clones, with approximately 84% as singletons. Sequenced material: PBMCs. All receptors come from a girl aged 2 to 10 in good health and CMV-seronegative. Both conserved end residues are part of each CDR3. Each record gives: J gene, V gene, clone size, D gene, CDR3 DNA, CDR3 protein. The D gene is left open where the match is weak. Only part of the rows carry a size: once, few, many, or a class if the clone is expanded.

j_call: TRBJ2-7; v_call: TRBV7-6; clone_size: few; d_call: TRBD2; cdr3_nt: TGTGCCAGCAGCACCAATAGCGGGAGCGCCTACGAGCAGTACTTC; cdr3_aa: CASSTNSGSAYEQYF
j_call: TRBJ2-1; v_call: TRBV19; clone_size: NA; d_call: NA; cdr3_nt: TGTGCCAGTACGGGACTCGGTCGATCTGAGCAGTTCTTC; cdr3_aa: CASTGLGRSEQFF
j_call: TRBJ2-5; v_call: TRBV18; clone_size: NA; d_call: NA; cdr3_nt: TGTGCCAGCTCACCGTATACACAAGAGACCCAGTACTTC; cdr3_aa: CASSPYTQETQYF
j_call: TRBJ2-1; v_call: TRBV7-9; clone_size: NA; d_call: TRBD1; cdr3_nt: TGTTCCAGCAGCCCACCGGGACAGGGGCGATACAATGAGCAGTTCTTC; cdr3_aa: CSSSPPGQGRYNEQFF
j_call: TRBJ1-2; v_call: TRBV5-6; clone_size: NA; d_call: TRBD1; cdr3_nt: TGTGCCAGCAGCGGGGACAGGGGCCGGGGTGGCTACACCTTC; cdr3_aa: CASSGDRGRGGYTF
j_call: TRBJ1-2; v_call: TRBV27; clone_size: NA; d_call: TRBD1; cdr3_nt: TGTGCCAGCAGTTTAAAGGTTCCAGGACAGGGGTCCTATGGCTACACCTTC; cdr3_aa: CASSLKVPGQGSYGYTF
j_call: TRBJ2-7; v_call: TRBV6-5; clone_size: NA; d_call: TRBD2; cdr3_nt: TGTGCCAGCAGTTACCTGAGCGGGGCCTACGAGCAGTACTTC; cdr3_aa: CASSYLSGAYEQYF
j_call: TRBJ1-1; v_call: TRBV19; clone_size: NA; d_call: TRBD1; cdr3_nt: TGTGCCAGTATTAGGGACAGGGCGACTGAAGCTTTCTTT; cdr3_aa: CASIRDRATEAFF
j_call: TRBJ2-7; v_call: TRBV7-9; clone_size: NA; d_call: TRBD1; cdr3_nt: TGTGCCAGCAGCGAAACCGGGACAGGGCGTTACGAGCAGTACTTC; cdr3_aa: CASSETGTGRYEQYF
j_call: TRBJ2-3; v_call: TRBV15; clone_size: once; d_call: TRBD2; cdr3_nt: TGTGCCACCAGCAGAGGAGGCGCAGCGGGACTTACAGATACGCAGTATTTT; cdr3_aa: CATSRGGAAGLTDTQYF
j_call: TRBJ1-1; v_call: TRBV7-2; clone_size: NA; d_call: TRBD1; cdr3_nt: TGTGCCAGCAGCTTTTATCCTCAGGGGGCTCCCACTGAAGCTTTCTTT; cdr3_aa: CASSFYPQGAPTEAFF
j_call: TRBJ2-6; v_call: TRBV10-1; clone_size: once; d_call: NA; cdr3_nt: TGCGCCAGCAGGAGGGACAACTTCTCTGGGGCCAACGTCCTGACTTTC; cdr3_aa: CASRRDNFSGANVLTF
j_call: TRBJ1-1; v_call: TRBV7-9; clone_size: NA; d_call: NA; cdr3_nt: TGTGCCAGCAGCGGGGGGGCTAGGACTGAAGCTTTCTTT; cdr3_aa: CASSGGARTEAFF